This TCR beta chain appears in the sequencing data of a study of blood T cell repertoires in COVID-19. Study summary: Researchers got acute and convalescent COVID-19 samples from the United States, Italy and Spain. From T cells, B-cell-depleted T cells, or PBMCs came the material, which was cDNA or gDNA.

The authors' processing: For nucleated cells, counts were estimated from reference gene primer amplification. Only in-frame clones appear in the TCRdb table, and some are missing; sequencing was by immunoSEQ multiplex PCR. V and J calls and clone size are as listed in that table; D and trimming were resolved from the DNA. The sample includes roughly 41,000 clones, around 89% of them seen just once. Per germline, CDR1 SGHVS and CDR2 FQNEAQ. J gave up 6 bases and V 1 base, and 12 bases lay outside the gene matches. CDR3 length equals 16 residues. Sequenced: peripheral blood. The receptor was isolated from a man aged 55 to 70 with active or convalescent COVID-19. The rearrangement joins TRBV7-8 to TRBJ2-7; 7 bases are a match to TRBD2. The CDR3, as DNA: TGTGCCAGCAGCTTAGTCGGCGGGAGATTACCAGGCGAGCAGTACTTC. Translated, it gives CASSLVGGRLPGEQYF.